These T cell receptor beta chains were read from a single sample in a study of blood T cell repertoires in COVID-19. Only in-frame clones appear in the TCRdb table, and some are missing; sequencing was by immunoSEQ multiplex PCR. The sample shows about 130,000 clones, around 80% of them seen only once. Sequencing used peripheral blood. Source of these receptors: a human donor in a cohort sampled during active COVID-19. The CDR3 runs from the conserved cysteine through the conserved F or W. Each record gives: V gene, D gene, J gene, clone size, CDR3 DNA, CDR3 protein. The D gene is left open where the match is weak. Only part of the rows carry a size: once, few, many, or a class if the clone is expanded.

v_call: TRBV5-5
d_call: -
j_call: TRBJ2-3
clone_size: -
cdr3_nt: TGTGCCAGCAGCTTGCGCGGGGTCCCTAGCACAGATACGCAGTATTTT
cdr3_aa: CASSLRGVPSTDTQYF

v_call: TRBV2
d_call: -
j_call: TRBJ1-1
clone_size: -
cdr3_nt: TGTGCCAGCAGTGAAGCGCTTCTGGGCAGGGCCTCTACAAACACTGAAGCTTTCTTT
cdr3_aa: CASSEALLGRASTNTEAFF

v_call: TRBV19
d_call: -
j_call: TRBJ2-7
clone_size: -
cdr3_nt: TGTGCCAGTAGTGTAACTACGGCCCCGGGGGAGCAGTACTTC
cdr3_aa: CASSVTTAPGEQYF

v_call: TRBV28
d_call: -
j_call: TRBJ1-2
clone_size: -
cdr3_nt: TGTGCCAGCAAAGACAGTAACTATGGCTACACCTTC
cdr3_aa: CASKDSNYGYTF

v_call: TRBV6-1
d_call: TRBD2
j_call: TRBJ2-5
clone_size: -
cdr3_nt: TGTGCCAGCAGTGTGACTAGCGGGGGGTCCCTAGAGACCCAGTACTTC
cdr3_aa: CASSVTSGGSLETQYF

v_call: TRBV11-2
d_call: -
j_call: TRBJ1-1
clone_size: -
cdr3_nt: TGTGCCAGCAGCTCCACAGGGTACACTGAAGCTTTCTTT
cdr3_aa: CASSSTGYTEAFF

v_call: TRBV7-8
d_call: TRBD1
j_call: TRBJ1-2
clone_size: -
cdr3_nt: TGTGCCAGCAGTTCAACAGGGGTAGATGGCTACACCTTC
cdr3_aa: CASSSTGVDGYTF

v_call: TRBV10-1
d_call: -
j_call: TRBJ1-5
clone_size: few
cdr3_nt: TGCGCCAGCAGTGATTTAGCGGGAAATCAGCCCCAGCATTTT
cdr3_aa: CASSDLAGNQPQHF

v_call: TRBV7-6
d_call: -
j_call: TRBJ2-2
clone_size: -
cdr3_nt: TGTGCCAGCAGCCCGGGGTTTACCGGGGAGCTGTTTTTT
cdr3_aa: CASSPGFTGELFF

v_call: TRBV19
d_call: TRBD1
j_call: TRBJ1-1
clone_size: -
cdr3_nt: TGTGCCAGTAGTCTCAACAGGGGCATTCAAACTGAAGCTTTCTTT
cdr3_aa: CASSLNRGIQTEAFF

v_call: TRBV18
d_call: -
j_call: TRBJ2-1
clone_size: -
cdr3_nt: TGTGCCAGCTCAGAACAGGGTTTTGAGCAGTTCTTC
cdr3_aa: CASSEQGFEQFF

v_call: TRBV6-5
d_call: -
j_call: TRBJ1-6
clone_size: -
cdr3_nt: TGTGCCAGCAAGGGCAGGGGAAGTTCACCCCTCCACTTT
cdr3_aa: CASKGRGSSPLHF

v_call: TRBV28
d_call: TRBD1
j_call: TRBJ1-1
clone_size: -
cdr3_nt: TGTGCCAGCCGTACGGGACAGAACCTTAACACTGAAGCTTTCTTT
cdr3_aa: CASRTGQNLNTEAFF

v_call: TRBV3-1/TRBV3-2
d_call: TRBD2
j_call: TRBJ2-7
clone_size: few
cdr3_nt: TGTGCCAGCAGCCCCCGGGGACTAGCCTCCTACGAGCAGTACTTC
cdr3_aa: CASSPRGLASYEQYF

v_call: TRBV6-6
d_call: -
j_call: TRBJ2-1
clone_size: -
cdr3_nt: TGTGCCAGCAGTGAATCAGGGGAGCAGTTCTTC
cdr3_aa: CASSESGEQFF

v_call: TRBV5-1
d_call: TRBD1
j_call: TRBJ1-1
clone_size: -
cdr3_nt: TGCGCCAGCAGCCCCCGGGACAGGGTGAACACTGAAGCTTTCTTT
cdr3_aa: CASSPRDRVNTEAFF

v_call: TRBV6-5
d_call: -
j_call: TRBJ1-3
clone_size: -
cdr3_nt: TGTGCCAGCAGTTGGACTCCCCTCGGAGGAAACACCATATATTTT
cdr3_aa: CASSWTPLGGNTIYF

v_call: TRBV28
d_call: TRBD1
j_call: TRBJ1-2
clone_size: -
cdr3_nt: TGTGCCAGCAGTTTAACGGGACAGGGGGCGCAGGGCTACACCTTC
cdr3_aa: CASSLTGQGAQGYTF

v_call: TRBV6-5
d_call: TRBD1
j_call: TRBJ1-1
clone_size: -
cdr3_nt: TGTGCCAGCAGTCAGGGGGTAAGGGCTGAAGCTTTCTTT
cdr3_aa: CASSQGVRAEAFF

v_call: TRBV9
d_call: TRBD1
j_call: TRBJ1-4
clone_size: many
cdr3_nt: TGTGCCAGCAGCCCTCACATACAGGGGGCTAATGAAAAACTGTTTTTT
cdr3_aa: CASSPHIQGANEKLFF

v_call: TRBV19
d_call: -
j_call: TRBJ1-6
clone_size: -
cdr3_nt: TGTGCCAGTAGTATAGGTGCAGATAATTCACCCCTCCACTTT
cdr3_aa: CASSIGADNSPLHF

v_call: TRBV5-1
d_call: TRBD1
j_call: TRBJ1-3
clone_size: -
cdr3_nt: TGCGCCAGCAGCCGGGACAGGGGGCCTGGAAACACCATATATTTT
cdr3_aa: CASSRDRGPGNTIYF